The 3 T cell receptor beta chains below were found in one sample sequenced in a study of blood T cells in healthy people across ages. Alongside a J-beta primer mix, a sample-barcoded 5' primer served in a second PCR lasting roughly 6 to 12 cycles. TCRdb itself ran the 5' RACE reads through MiXCR, one entry per CDR3 protein. The table lists about 1.4 million distinct CDR3 sequences, roughly 60% of them singletons. The sample taken for sequencing was blood. These receptors all stem from a man between 18 and 29 years old in good health.

The J gene is TRBJ2-7, the V gene TRBV5-6; D might be TRBD1 (7 bases). The DNA end is more similar to TRBJ2-5, so the J call may be wrong. CDR1 and CDR2 from the germline V gene are SGHDT and YYEEEE. The CDR3 is 15 amino acids. The CDR3 is CASSGPTGRRETQYF. CDR3 DNA sequence: TGTGCCAGCAGCGGCCCGACAGGGAGGAGGGAGACCCAGTACTTC.

The J gene is TRBJ1-5, the V gene TRBV4-1; D gene uncertain. The CDR3 contains 15 residues. Germline CDR1 and CDR2: MGHRA and YSYEKL. Trimming stripped 1 base from V and 6 bases from J, with 13 bases between. The CDR3, as DNA: TGCGCCAGCAGCCAAGGCCCGGGTAGAAGTCAGCCCCAGCATTTT. It codes for CASSQGPGRSQPQHF.

The CDR3 nucleotides are TGCAGCGTTGAATCCCCTAACAGGTCCCAAGAGACCCAGTACTTC. This translates into CSVESPNRSQETQYF. The chain carries TRBV29-1 and TRBJ2-5; TRBD1 is a possible D gene (5 bases). V shed 2 bases and J shed 1 base, with 14 bases lying between them. Germline CDR1 reads SQVTM; CDR2 reads ANQGSEA. There are 15 residues in the CDR3.